This TCR beta chain is drawn from a study of spatial heterogeneity in lung cancer. The CDR3 length is 15 residues. Per germline, CDR1 SGDLS and CDR2 YYNGEE. With 3 bases clipped from V and 2 bases from J, the junction kept 8 bases outside the gene matches. Unique molecular identifiers, one per molecule, were present on every TCR cDNA molecule. TCRdb reanalysed the 5' RACE reads using MiXCR and keeps one entry per CDR3 protein. The sample comprises tens of thousands of distinct CDR3 sequences, 8% to 9% of which are singletons, and more than 13% rests with the top ten. Time point of the sample: sample taken at primary tumor resection. The study sequenced unsorted whole RNA from tumor, nontumor lung or frozen PBMC.

This receptor was identified in a female donor with early-stage non-small cell lung cancer. The input for sequencing was PBMCs, taken at surgery. The genes are TRBV9 and TRBJ2-7, with 7 bases matching TRBD1. Here the CDR3 DNA reads TGTGCCAGCAGCGCCGAACAGGGGCCTGCCTACGAGCAGTACTTC. Its translation is CASSAEQGPAYEQYF.